The sequence of this TCR beta chain was determined in a study of CXCR3-negative and CXCR3-positive naive CD8 T cells. Naive CD8+ T cells displayed a CD45RO-CCR7+CD27+CD95- phenotype. Libraries of TRB cDNA were made by 5' RACE and carried UMIs. TCRdb reanalyzed the 5' RACE reads and collapses them to one entry per CDR3 protein, without DNA. The sample spans 80,000 to 100,000 distinct CDR3 sequences; the ten largest clones claim about 0.8%. Overall study findings and caveats: Within a donor, both naive subsets shared TRBV-TRBJ usage, unlike memory cells. More hydrophobic TRB CDR3s occurred in CXCR3-positive than in CXCR3-negative naive cells.

This CDR3 spans 13 amino acids. Germline V lookup: CDR1 MDHEN, CDR2 SYDVKM. Regarding this clonotype: No antigen is known for it.

The sequence was collected from a human donor in good health. Some clones in this sample may be carry-over from other donors' samples. Sequenced material: naive CXCR3+ CD8+ T cells from blood. Subset denoted: CD45RO-CCR7+CD27+CD95- naive CD8+ T cells expressing CXCR3 (TNR3+). The chain has TRBV28 and TRBJ2-7; there is no DNA to check the TCRdb D call of TRBD1. Here the CDR3 reads CASTGRSSYEQYF.